This T cell receptor (beta chain) emerged from a study of T cell repertoires in cytomegalovirus infection. Study as a whole: Indicated by public TCR beta signatures were CMV infection and matching HLA type. Whole-study findings and limits: Identification of carriers of CMV plus the relevant HLA was achieved through cumulative public TCR beta family frequency. There were HLA-C-restricted CMV-specific TCR beta clonotypes dominating the ex vivo response.

TCRdb reprocessed the reads via MiXCR and lists one record per CDR3 protein. The data hold 200,000 to 300,000 distinct CDR3 sequences, with roughly an eighth observed a single time. The V segment lost 6 bases and the J segment 5 bases; nucleotides outside the gene matches: 8. Germline CDR1 is DFQATT and CDR2 is SNEGSKA (reference sequence). CDR3 length: 13 amino acids. This clonotype was observed a handful of times. What it binds is unknown. This sequence originates from a human donor in good health (CMV status not recorded). Some clones in this sample may be carry-over from other donors' samples. The V and J genes are TRBV20-1 and TRBJ2-7; 9 bases agree with TRBD1. The source material was PBMCs. The CDR3 DNA follows: TGCAGTGCCGTGACAGGGGGTAAGAACGAGCAGTACTTC. Its translation: CSAVTGGKNEQYF.